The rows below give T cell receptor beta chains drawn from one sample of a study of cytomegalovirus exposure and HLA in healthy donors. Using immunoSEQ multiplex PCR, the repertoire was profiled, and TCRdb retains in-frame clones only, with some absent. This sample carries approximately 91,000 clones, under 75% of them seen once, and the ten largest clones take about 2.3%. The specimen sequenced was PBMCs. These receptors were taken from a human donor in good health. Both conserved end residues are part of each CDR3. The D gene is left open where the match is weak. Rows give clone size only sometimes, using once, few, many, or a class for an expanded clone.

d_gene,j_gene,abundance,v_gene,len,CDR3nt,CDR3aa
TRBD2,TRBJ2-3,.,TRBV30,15,TGTGCCTGGACTAGCGGGGTTTCTAGCACAGATACGCAGTATTTT,CAWTSGVSSTDTQYF
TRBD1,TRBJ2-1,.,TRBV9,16,TGTGCCAGCAGCGTAGACCGGGACAGGGTTGGAAATGAGCAGTTCTTC,CASSVDRDRVGNEQFF
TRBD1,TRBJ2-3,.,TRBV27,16,TGTGCCAGCAGCCCTCATCCGGGACAGCATACAGATACGCAGTATTTT,CASSPHPGQHTDTQYF
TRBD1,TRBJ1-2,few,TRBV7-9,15,TGTGCCAGCAGCTCTAGGACAGGGGCAATCTATGGCTACACCTTC,CASSSRTGAIYGYTF
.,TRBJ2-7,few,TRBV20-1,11,TGCAGTGCTAGAGCCACCTACGAGCAGTACTTC,CSARATYEQYF
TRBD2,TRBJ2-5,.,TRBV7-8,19,TGTGCCAGCAGCTTAGGACTAGCGGGGGGCCGCTTAGATACCCAGACCCAGTACTTC,CASSLGLAGGRLDTQTQYF
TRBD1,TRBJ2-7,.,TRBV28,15,TGTGCCAGCAGTTTATCAGGGCAGGGGGCGGATGAGCAGTACTTC,CASSLSGQGADEQYF
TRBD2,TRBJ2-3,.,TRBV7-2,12,TGTGCCAGCAACATAGGACTAGCGCTTGGGTATTTT,CASNIGLALGYF
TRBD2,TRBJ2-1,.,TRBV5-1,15,TGCGCCAGCAGCTTGGACGGGACTAGCTCCAATGAGCAGTTCTTC,CASSLDGTSSNEQFF
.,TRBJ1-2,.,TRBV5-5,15,TGTGCCAGCAGCTTCACGCGAACAGGGTACTATGGCTACACCTTC,CASSFTRTGYYGYTF
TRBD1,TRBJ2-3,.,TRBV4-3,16,TGCGCCAGCAGCCAAGACTCCAGGGGGCCCACAGATACGCAGTATTTT,CASSQDSRGPTDTQYF
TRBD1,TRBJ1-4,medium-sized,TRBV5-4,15,TGTGCCAGCAGTGGACAGGGAGGATCTAATGAAAAACTGTTTTTT,CASSGQGGSNEKLFF
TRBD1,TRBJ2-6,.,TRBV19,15,TGTGCCAGTAGTATTGCCCGGACAGGTAACAACGTCCTGACTTTC,CASSIARTGNNVLTF
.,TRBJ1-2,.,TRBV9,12,TGTGCCAGCTGGGGGGGTGTCTATGGCTACAACTTC,CASWGGVYGYNF
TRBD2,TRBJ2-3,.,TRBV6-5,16,TGTGCCAGCAGTTGGGCTAGCGGGGGGCGCACAGATACGCAGTATTTT,CASSWASGGRTDTQYF
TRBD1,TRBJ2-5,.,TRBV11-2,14,TGTGCCAGCAGCCCCCCCACAGGGGAAGAGACCCAGTACTTC,CASSPPTGEETQYF
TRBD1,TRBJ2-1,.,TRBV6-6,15,TGTGCCAGCAGTCTCGAGGGACAGGGGTCCAATGAGCAGTTCTTC,CASSLEGQGSNEQFF
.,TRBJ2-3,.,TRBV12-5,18,TGTGCTAGCCGTCGCCACTACCCAGGGACTCCGAGGGCAGATACGCAGTATTTT,CASRRHYPGTPRADTQYF
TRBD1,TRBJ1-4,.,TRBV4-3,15,TGCGCCAGCAGCCAGGGGGGACAGAGGAATGAAAAACTGTTTTTT,CASSQGGQRNEKLFF